This TCR beta chain was identified during a study of cytomegalovirus exposure and HLA in healthy donors. Study-wide findings and caveats: There was a cluster of highly shared sequence variants that was likely a sequencing artifact. Reportedly, diagnosis of cytomegalovirus status by the classifier showed high specificity and sensitivity. Overall, approximately 180 TCR beta chains were annotated as cytomegalovirus-associated.

PCR was performed using 60 Vbeta and 13 Jbeta primers. Clones were sequenced by immunoSEQ multiplex PCR, and TCRdb holds only the in-frame ones, with some missing. Of 100,000 to 150,000 clones listed, approximately 82% are singletons. CDR1 is SGHRS, CDR2 YFSETQ, per germline. Trimming took 0 bases from V and 0 from J, leaving 7 bases between them. The CDR3 is 15 amino acids. Donors had nominal health at sampling but likely had unrecorded immune exposures. This clone has only one observation. The antigen remains undetermined. This rearrangement joins TRBV5-1 to TRBJ1-5; D is undetermined. This clonotype was sampled from a middle-aged man in good health and CMV-seronegative. Sequencing was carried out using PBMCs. DNA of the CDR3: TGCGCCAGCAGCTTGGAGCCTTTTAGCAATCAGCCCCAGCATTTT. Amino acid sequence: CASSLEPFSNQPQHF.